This TCR beta chain was retrieved from a study of beta chain features in type 1 diabetes. The CDR3 has 17 amino acids. CDR1 is GTSNPN and CDR2 is SVGIG in the germline V gene (reference sequence). The V gene end was trimmed by 4 bases and the J gene end by 2 bases; junction bases not matched to a gene: 13. Concerning this clone itself: Antigen specificity is unknown.

Sequenced material consisted of expressed TCRB transcripts (all of the isolated RNA was reverse transcribed). The method was immunoSEQ multiplex PCR; TCRdb's version includes in-frame clones alone and lacks a portion of them. The sample shows roughly 280,000 clones, 24% of them seen only once. Study-level findings and limits: Moderately but significantly shorter TCRB CDR3s were found in Type 1 diabetes patients in all four CD4+ subsets. PCR might favor shorter templates, equally in patients and controls.

The gene calls are TRBV30 and TRBJ2-2; 7 bases are shared with TRBD2. Sequenced: naive CD4+ T cells from blood. This sequence was found in a woman aged 30 to 39 with type 1 diabetes. The CDR3: CAWIGWREPVNTGELFF. In nucleotides, the CDR3 is TGTGCCTGGATTGGATGGCGGGAGCCTGTTAACACCGGGGAGCTGTTTTTT. Full variable domain (remainder filled in from reference TRBV30 and TRBJ2-2): SQTIHQWPATLVQPVGSPLSLECTVEGTSNPNLYWYRQAAGRGLQLLFYSVGIGQISSEVPQNLSASRPQDRQFILSSKKLLLSDSGFYLCAWIGWREPVNTGELFFGEGSRLTVL.